This record covers a single TCR beta chain. Its antigen is as yet unknown. Punch biopsies of lesional scalp, plus peripheral blood, were taken from alopecia areata patients. RNA extraction was followed by reverse transcription into cDNA, which acted as the sequencing template. Measured with immunoSEQ multiplex PCR; TCRdb has only the in-frame clones, and not every one. The sample lists about 98,000 clones; 35% to 50% were seen once. The V end lost 1 base, the J end lost 4 bases, and 11 bases lay between the germline ends. The germline V gene encodes CDR1 SGHAT and CDR2 FQNNGV. There are 14 residues in the CDR3. This sample stems from a study of CD8+ T cells in alopecia areata. Points from the study as a whole: Scalp repertoires also include resident alphabeta T cells from normal skin.

This chain links TRBV11-2 with TRBJ2-7, with D perhaps TRBD1 or TRBD2 (5 bases each). The sample was CD4+ T cells sorted from blood. The receptor comes from a human donor with alopecia areata. CDR3 residues: CASSLAVGDYEQYF. In nucleotides, the CDR3 is TGTGCCAGCAGCTTAGCGGTGGGGGATTACGAGCAGTACTTC.